The present T cell receptor beta chain was sequenced within a study of memory CD4+ T cells and cytomegalovirus serostatus. The overall study: Healthy Belgian adult donors included about nine CMV-positive and 24 CMV-negative people. Study-wide points: Suggested: most of the CMV-linked TCR signature lies in CD4+ memory cells.

Single viable CD3+CD4+CD8-CD45RO+ cells were sorted as the memory CD4+ T cells. CMV serostatus came from serum IgG against pp150, pp28, p38, p52. Original processing methods: After removing out-of-frame reads, under 2.5 million distinct TCRbeta sequences remained. Profiled with immunoSEQ multiplex PCR; TCRdb holds only in-frame clones, not every one. V, J and clone size derive from that table, while D and trimming were established from the DNA sequence. The sample consists of around 50,000 clones, around 80% of them appearing once. From germline, CDR1 is SGDLS and CDR2 YYNGEE. CDR3 length: 14 amino acids. Trimming stripped 0 bases from V and 7 bases from J, with 11 bases between. Points on this clone: Its cognate antigen is unknown.

This receptor was taken from an adult in good health and CMV-seronegative. The V call is TRBV9, the J call TRBJ1-5, with TRBD1 as a possible D gene (5 bases). Sequencing was done on a sample of memory CD4+ T cells from blood. The CDR3: CASSVDGAGQPQHF. The CDR3 bases are TGTGCCAGCAGCGTAGATGGGGCAGGGCAGCCCCAGCATTTT.